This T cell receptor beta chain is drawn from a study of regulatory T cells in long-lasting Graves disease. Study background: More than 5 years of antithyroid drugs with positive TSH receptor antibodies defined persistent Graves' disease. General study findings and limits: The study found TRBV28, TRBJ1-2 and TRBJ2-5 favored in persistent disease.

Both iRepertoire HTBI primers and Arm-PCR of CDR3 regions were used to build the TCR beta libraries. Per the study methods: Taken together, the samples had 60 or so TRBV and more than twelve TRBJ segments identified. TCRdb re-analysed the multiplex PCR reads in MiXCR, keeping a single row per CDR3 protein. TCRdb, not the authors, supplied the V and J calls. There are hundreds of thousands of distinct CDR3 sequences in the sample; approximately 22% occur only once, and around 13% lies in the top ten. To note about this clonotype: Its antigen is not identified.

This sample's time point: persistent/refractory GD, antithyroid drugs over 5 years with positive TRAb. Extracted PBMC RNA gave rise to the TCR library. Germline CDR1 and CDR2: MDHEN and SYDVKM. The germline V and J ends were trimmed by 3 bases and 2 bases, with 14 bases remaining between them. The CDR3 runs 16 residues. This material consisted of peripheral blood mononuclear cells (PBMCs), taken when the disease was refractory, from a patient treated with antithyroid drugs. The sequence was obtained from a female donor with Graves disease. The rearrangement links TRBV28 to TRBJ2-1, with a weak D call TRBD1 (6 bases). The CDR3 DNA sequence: TGTGCCAGCAGTTTGTCTGGGGGCCCCCCCTACAATGAGCAGTTCTTC. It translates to CASSLSGGPPYNEQFF.